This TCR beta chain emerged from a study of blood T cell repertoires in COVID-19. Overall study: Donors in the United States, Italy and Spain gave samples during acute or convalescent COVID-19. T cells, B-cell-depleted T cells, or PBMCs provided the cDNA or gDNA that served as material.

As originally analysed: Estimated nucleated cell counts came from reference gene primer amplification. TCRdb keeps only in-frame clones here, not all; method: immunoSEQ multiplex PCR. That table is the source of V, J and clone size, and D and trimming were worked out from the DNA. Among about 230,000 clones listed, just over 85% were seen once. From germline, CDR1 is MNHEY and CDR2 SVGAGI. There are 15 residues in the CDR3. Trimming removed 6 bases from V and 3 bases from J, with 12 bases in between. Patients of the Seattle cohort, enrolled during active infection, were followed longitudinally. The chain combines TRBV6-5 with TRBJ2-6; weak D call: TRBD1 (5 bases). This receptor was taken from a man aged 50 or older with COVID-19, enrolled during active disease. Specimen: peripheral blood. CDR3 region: CASRGPRDGANVLTF. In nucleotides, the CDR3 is TGTGCCAGCAGGGGGCCCCGAGATGGGGCCAACGTCCTGACTTTC.